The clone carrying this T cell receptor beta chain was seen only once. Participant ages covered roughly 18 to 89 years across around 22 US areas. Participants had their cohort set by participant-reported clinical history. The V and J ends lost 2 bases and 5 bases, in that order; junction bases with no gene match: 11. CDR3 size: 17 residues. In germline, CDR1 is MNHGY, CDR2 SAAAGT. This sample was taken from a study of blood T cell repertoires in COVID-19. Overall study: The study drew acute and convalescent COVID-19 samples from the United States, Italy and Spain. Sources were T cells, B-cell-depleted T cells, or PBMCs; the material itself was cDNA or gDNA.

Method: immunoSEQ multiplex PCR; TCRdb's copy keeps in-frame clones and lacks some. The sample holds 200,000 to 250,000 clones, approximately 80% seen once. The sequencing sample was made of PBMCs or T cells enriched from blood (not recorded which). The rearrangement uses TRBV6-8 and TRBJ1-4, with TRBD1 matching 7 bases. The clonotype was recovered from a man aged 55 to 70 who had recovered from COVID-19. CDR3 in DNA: TGTGCCAGCAGTTACGGAGGGGGCCAGGCGTTCAATGAAAAACTGTTTTTT. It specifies CASSYGGGQAFNEKLFF.